This record concerns one T cell receptor beta chain sequence. This sample was included in a study of shared T cell receptors in the human thymus. Profiling relied on immunoSEQ multiplex PCR, and the TCRdb table lists in-frame clones only, not all of them. The sample records about 660,000 clones, around 87% being singletons. Looked up from germline, CDR1 is LGHNA and CDR2 is YSLEER. V was trimmed by 0 bases and J by 3 bases, leaving 13 bases between them. The CDR3 runs to 16 residues. The sample also formed part of further work on human thymus T cells. Per that paper: Highly overlapping thymic repertoires in unrelated individuals were reported by related research.

Sequenced material: thymocytes. The genes are TRBV4-3 and TRBJ2-3; unclear D gene. This TCR came from a boy under two years old with a congenital heart defect. The CDR3 DNA is TGCGCCAGCAGCCAAGATGGGCGAAGCAGGACAGATACGCAGTATTTT. It yields the protein CASSQDGRSRTDTQYF.